The subject of this entry is one TCR beta chain. These data originate in a study of radiotherapy plus CTLA-4 blockade in lung cancer. Data came from immunoSEQ multiplex PCR; TCRdb stores just in-frame clones and leaves some out. Among 75,000 to 100,000 clones listed, 65% to 80% were seen once. CDR1 and CDR2 from the germline V gene are SGHTS and YDEGEE. This CDR3 is built from 15 residues. Trimming removed 0 bases at V and 1 base at J, with 8 bases between. The sequenced sample was peripheral blood, obtained from a patient treated with radiotherapy plus ipilimumab. The chain joins TRBV5-8 to TRBJ2-1; possible D gene TRBD2, 5 bases. The source is a human donor with non-small cell lung cancer who had a partial response to radiotherapy plus ipilimumab. Some clones in this sample may be carry-over from other donors' samples. Here the CDR3 DNA reads TGTGCCAGCAGCTTGGGAGTAGCGTCCTACAATGAGCAGTTCTTC. This gives the protein CASSLGVASYNEQFF. The full variable domain, rest sourced from reference TRBV5-8 and TRBJ2-1, is EAGVTQSPTHLIKTRGQQATLRCSPISGHTSVYWYQQALGLGLQFLLWYDEGEERNRGNFPPRFSGRQFPNYSSELNVNALELEDSALYLCASSLGVASYNEQFFGPGTRLTVL.